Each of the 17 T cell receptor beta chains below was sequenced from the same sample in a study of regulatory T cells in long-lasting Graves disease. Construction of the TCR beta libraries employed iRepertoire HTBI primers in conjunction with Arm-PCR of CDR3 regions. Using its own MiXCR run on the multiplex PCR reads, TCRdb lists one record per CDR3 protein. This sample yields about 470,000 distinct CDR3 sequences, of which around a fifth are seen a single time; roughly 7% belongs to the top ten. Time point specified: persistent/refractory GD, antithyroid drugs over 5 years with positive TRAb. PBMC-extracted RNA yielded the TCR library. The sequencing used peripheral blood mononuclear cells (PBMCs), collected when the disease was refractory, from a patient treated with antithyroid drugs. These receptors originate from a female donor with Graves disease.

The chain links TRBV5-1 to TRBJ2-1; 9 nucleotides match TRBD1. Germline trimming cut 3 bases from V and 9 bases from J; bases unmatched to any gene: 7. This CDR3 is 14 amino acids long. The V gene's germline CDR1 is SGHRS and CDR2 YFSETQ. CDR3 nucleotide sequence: TGCGCCAGCAGCTACGGGACAGGGAGACTTGAGCAGTTCTTC. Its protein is CASSYGTGRLEQFF.

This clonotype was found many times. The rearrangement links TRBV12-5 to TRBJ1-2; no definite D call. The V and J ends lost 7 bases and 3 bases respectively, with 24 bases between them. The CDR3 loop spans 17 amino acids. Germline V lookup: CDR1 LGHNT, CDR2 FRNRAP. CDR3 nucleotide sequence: TGTGCTAGTGCCCTAGGAACGGTGGGAATAAGTTACTATGGCTACACCTTC. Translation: CASALGTVGISYYGYTF. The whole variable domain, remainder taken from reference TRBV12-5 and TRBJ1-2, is DARVTQTPRHKVTEMGQEVTMRCQPILGHNTVFWYRQTMMQGLELLAYFRNRAPLDDSGMPKDRFSAEMPDATLATLKIQPSEPRDSAVYFCASALGTVGISYYGYTFGSGTRLTVV.

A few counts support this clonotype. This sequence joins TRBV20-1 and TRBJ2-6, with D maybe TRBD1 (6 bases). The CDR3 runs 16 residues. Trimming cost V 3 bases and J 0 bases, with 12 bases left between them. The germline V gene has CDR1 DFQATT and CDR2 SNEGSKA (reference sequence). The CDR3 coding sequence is TGCAGTGCTAGCAGGGGCGAAATCTCTGGGGCCAACGTCCTGACTTTC. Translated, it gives CSASRGEISGANVLTF.

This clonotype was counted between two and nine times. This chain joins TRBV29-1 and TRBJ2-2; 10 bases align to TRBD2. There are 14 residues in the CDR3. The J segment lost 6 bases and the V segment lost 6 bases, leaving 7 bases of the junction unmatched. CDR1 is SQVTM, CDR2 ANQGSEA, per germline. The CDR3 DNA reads TGCAGCGTCCCGGTACTAGCGGGATCCGGGGAGCTGTTTTTT. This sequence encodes CSVPVLAGSGELFF.

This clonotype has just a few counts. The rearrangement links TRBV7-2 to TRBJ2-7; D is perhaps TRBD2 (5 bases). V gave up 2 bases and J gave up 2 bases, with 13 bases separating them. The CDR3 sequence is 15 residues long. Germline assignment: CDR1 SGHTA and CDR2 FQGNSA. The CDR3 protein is CASSLRGRETYEQYF. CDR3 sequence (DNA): TGTGCCAGCAGCTTAAGAGGACGGGAAACCTACGAGCAGTACTTC.

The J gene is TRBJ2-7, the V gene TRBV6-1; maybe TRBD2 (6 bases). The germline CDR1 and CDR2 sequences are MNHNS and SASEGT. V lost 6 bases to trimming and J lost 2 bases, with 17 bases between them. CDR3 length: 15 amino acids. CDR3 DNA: TGTGCCAGCAGGAAGGATGGCCGCGGGACCTACGAGCAGTACTTC. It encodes CASRKDGRGTYEQYF.

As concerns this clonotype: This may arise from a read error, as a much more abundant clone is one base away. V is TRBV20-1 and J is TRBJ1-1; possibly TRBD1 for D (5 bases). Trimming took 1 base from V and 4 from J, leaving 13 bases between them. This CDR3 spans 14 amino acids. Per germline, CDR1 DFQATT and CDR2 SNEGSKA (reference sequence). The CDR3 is CSARGDGTSTEAFF. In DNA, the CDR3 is TGCAGTGCTAGAGGGGACGGAACGAGCACTGAAGCTTTCTTT.

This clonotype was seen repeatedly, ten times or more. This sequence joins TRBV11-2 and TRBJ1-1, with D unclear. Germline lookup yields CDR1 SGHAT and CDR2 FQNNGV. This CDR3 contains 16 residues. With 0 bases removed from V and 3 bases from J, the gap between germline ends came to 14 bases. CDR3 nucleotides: TGTGCCAGCAGCTTAGATCAATTGGTAATTGACACTGAAGCTTTCTTT. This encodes CASSLDQLVIDTEAFF.

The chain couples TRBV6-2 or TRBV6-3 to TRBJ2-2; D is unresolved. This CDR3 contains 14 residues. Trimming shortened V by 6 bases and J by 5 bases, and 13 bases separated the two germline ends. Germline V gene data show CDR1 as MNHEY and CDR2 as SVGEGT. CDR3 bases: TGTGCCAGCAGCCCTTTGGATTCGACCGGGGAGCTGTTTTTT. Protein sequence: CASSPLDSTGELFF.

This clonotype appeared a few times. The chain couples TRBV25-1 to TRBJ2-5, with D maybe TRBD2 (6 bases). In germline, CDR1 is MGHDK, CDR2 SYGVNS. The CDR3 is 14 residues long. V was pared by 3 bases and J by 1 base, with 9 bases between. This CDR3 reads CASSELAIQETQYF. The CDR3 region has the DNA TGTGCCAGCAGTGAGCTAGCGATCCAAGAGACCCAGTACTTC.

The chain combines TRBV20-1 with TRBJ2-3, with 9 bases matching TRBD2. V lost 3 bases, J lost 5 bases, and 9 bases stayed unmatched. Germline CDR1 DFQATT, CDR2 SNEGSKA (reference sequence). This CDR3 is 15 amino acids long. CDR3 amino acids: CSARVERGVEDTQYF. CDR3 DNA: TGCAGTGCTAGGGTGGAGCGGGGGGTGGAAGATACGCAGTATTTT.

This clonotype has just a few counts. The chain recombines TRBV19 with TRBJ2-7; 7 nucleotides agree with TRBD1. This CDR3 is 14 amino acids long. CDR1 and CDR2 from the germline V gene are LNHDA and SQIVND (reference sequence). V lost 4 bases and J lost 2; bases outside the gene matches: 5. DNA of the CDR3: TGTGCCAGTAGTACCACGCAGGGGGCCTACGAGCAGTACTTC. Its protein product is CASSTTQGAYEQYF.

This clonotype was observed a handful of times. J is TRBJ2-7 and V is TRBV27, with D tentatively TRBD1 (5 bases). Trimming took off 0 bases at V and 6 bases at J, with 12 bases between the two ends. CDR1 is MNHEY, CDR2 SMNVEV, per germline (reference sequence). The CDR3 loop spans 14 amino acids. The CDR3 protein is CASSLSSGIGEQYF. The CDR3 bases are TGTGCCAGCAGTTTATCGTCAGGGATTGGCGAGCAGTACTTC.

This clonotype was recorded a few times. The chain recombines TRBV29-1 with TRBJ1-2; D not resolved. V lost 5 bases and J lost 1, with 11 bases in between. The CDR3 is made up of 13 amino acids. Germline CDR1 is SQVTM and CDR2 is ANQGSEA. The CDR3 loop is CSVPSAVNYGYTF. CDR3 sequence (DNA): TGCAGCGTTCCCAGTGCAGTTAACTATGGCTACACCTTC.

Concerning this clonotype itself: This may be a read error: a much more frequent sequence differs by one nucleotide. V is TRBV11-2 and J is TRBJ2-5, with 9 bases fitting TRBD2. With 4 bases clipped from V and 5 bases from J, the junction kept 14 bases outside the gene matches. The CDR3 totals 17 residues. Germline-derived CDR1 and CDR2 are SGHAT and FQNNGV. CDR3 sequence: CASSSLGVAGARETQYF. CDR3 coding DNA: TGTGCCAGCAGCTCCCTGGGGGTAGCGGGAGCTCGGGAGACCCAGTACTTC.

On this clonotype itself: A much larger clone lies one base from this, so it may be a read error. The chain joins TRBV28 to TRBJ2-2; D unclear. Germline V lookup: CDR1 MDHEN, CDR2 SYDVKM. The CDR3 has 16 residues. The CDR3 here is CASSLTQKTNTEELFF. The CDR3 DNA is TGTGCCAGCAGTTTGACCCAGAAGACGAACACCGAGGAGCTGTTTTTT.

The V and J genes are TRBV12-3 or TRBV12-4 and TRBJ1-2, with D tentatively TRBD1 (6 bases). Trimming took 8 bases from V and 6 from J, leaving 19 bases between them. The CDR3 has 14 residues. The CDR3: CASSRRGRGHGYTF. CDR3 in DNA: TGTGCCAGCTCACGTCGGGGCAGGGGCCATGGCTACACCTTC.